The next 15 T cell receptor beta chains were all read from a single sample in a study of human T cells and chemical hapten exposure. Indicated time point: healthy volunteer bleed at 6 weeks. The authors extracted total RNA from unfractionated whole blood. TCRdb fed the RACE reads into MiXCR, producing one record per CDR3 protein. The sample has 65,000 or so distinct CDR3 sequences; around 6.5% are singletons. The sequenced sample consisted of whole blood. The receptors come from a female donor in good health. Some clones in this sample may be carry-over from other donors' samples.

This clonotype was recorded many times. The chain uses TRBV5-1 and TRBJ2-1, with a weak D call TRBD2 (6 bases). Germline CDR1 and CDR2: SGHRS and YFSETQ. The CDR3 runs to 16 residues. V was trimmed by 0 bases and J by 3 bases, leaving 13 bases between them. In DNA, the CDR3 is TGCGCCAGCAGCTTGGCCCGGGACTTGAACTACAATGAGCAGTTCTTC. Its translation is CASSLARDLNYNEQFF.

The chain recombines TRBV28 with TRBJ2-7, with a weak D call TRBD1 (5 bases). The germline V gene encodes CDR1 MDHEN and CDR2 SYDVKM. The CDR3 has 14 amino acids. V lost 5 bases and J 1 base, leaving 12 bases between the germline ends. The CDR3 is CASSPSTESYEQYF. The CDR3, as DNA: TGTGCCAGCAGTCCCTCGACAGAGTCCTACGAGCAGTACTTC.

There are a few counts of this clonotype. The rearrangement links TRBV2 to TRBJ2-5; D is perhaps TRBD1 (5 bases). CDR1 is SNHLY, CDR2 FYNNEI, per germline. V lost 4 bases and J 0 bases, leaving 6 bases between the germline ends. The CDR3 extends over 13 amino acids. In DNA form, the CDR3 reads TGTGCCAGCAGTGTGGGGCACCAAGAGACCCAGTACTTC. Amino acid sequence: CASSVGHQETQYF.

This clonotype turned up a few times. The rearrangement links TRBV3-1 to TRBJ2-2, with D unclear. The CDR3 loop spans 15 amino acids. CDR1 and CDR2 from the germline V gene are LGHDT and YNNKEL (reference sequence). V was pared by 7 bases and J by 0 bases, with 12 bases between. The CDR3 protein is CASKSEPPNTGELFF. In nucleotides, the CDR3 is TGTGCCAGCAAAAGCGAACCTCCGAACACCGGGGAGCTGTTTTTT.

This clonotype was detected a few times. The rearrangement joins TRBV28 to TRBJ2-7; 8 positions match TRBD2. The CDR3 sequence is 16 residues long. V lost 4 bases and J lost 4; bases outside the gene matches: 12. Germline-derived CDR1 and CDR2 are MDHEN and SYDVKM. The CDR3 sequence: CASSSETSEYYYEQYF. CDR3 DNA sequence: TGTGCCAGCAGTTCGGAGACTAGCGAGTACTATTACGAGCAGTACTTC.

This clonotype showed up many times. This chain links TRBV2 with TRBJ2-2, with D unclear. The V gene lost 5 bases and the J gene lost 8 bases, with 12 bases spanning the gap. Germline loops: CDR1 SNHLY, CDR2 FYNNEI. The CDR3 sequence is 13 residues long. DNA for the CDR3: TGTGCCAGCAGTCAGTCTTATAGAGGGGAGCTGTTTTTT. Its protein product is CASSQSYRGELFF.

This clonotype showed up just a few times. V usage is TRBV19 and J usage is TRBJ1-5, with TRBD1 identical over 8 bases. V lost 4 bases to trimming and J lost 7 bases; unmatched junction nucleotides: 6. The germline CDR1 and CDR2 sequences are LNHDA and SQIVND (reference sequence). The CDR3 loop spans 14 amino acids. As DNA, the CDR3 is TGTGCCAGTAGTAGCCAGGGGGCAAGACAGCCCCAGCATTTT. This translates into CASSSQGARQPQHF.

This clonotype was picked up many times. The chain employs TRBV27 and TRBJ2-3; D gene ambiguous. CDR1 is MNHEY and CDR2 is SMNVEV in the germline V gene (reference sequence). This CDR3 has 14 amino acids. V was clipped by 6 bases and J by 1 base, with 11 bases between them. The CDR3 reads CASSAVIGTDTQYF. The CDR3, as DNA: TGTGCCAGCAGCGCCGTTATCGGCACAGATACGCAGTATTTT.

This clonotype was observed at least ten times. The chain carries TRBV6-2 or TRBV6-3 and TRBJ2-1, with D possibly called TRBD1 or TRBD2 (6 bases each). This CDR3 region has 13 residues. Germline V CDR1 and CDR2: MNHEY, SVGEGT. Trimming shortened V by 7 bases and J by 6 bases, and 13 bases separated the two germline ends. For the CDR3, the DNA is TGTGCCAGCATAAGGGGGGCTGGCAATGAGCAGTTCTTC. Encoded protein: CASIRGAGNEQFF.

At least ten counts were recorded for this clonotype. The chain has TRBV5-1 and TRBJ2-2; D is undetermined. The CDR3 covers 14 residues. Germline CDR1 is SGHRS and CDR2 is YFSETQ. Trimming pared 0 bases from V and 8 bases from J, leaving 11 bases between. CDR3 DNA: TGCGCCAGCAGCTTGGATGGGGTTAAGGGGGAGCTGTTTTTT. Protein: CASSLDGVKGELFF.

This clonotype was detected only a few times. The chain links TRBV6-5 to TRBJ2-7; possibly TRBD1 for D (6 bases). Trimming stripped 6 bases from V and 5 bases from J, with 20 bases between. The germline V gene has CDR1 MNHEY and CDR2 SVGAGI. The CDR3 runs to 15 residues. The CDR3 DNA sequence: TGTGCCAGCAGCCACCCGGACAGAACCCCTGACGAGCAGTACTTC. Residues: CASSHPDRTPDEQYF.

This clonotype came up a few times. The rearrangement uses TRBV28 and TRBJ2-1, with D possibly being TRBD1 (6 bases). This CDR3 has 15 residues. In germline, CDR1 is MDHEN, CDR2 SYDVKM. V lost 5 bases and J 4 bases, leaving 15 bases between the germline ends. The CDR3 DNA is TGTGCCAGCAGTGCCCCAGGGGCCCAATACAATGAGCAGTTCTTC. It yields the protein CASSAPGAQYNEQFF.

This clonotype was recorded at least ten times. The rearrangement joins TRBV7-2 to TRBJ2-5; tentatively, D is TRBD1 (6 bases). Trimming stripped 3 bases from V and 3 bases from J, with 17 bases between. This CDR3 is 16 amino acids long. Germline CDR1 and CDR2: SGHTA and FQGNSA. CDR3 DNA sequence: TGTGCCAGCAGCTTGGCCCCACAGGGATATGAAGAGACCCAGTACTTC. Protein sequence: CASSLAPQGYEETQYF.

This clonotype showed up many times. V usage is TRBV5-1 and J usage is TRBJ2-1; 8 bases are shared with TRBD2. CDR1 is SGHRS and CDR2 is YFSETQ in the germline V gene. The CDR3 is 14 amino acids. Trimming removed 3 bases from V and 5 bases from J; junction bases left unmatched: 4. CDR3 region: CASSWGAGDNEQFF. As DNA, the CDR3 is TGCGCCAGCAGCTGGGGAGCGGGGGACAATGAGCAGTTCTTC.

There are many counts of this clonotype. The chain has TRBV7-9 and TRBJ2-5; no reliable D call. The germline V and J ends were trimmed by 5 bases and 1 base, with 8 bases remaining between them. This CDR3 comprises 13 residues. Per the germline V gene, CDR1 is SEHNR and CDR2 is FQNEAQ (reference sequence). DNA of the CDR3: TGTGCCAGCAGCAGCCGGGCCCAAGAGACCCAGTACTTC. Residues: CASSSRAQETQYF.